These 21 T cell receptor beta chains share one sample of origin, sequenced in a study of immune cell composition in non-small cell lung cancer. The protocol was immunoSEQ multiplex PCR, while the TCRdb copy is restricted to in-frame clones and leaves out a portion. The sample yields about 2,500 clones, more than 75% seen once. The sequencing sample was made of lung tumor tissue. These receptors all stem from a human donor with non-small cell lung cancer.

The CDR3 bases are TGTGCCAGCTTCCACAGGGGTAGCACAGATACGCAGTATTTT. It encodes CASFHRGSTDTQYF. This rearrangement joins TRBV18 to TRBJ2-3; TRBD1 matches at 7 bases. Germline lookup yields CDR1 KGHSH and CDR2 LQKENI. Germline trimming cut 7 bases from V and 0 bases from J; bases unmatched to any gene: 4. The length of the CDR3 is 14 residues.

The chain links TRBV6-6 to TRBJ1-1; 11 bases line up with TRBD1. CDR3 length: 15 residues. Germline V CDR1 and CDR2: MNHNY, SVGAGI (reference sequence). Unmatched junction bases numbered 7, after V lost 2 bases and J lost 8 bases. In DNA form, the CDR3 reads TGTGCCAGCAGTTACCGGACAGGGGGCAGCTCCGAAGCTTTCTTT. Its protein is CASSYRTGGSSEAFF.

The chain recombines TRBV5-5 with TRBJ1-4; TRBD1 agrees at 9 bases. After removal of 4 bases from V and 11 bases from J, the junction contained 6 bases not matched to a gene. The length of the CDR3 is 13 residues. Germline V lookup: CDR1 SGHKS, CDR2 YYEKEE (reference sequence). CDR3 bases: TGTGCCAGCAGCCCCGGGACAGGGCCTAAACTGTTTTTT. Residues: CASSPGTGPKLFF. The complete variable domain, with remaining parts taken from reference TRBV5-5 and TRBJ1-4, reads DAGVTQSPTHLIKTRGQQVTLRCSPISGHKSVSWYQQVLGQGPQFIFQYYEKEERGRGNFPDRFSARQFPNYSSELNVNALLLGDSALYLCASSPGTGPKLFFGSGTQLSVL.

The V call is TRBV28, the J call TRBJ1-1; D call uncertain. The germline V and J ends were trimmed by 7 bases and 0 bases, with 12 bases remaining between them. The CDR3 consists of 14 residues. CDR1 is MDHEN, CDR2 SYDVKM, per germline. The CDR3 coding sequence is TGTGCCAGCAACGTGTACAGCATGAACACTGAAGCTTTCTTT. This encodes CASNVYSMNTEAFF.

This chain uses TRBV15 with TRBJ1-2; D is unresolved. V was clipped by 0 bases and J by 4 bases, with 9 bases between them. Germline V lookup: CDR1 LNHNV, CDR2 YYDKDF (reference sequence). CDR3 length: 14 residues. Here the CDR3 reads CATSRDTNGYGYTF. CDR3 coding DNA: TGTGCCACCAGCAGAGATACTAACGGCTATGGCTACACCTTC.

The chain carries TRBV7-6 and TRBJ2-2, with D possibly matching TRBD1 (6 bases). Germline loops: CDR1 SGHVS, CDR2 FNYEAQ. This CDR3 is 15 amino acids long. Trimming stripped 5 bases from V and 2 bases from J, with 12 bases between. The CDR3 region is CASSQGQFNTGELFF. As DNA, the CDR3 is TGTGCCAGCAGCCAGGGACAATTCAACACCGGGGAGCTGTTTTTT.

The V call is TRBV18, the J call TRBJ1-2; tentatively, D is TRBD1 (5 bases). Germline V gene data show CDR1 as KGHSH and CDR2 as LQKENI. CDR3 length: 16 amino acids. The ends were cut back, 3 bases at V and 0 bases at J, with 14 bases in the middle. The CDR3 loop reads CASSPPNPTANYGYTF. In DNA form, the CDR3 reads TGTGCCAGCTCACCCCCTAACCCGACAGCTAACTATGGCTACACCTTC.

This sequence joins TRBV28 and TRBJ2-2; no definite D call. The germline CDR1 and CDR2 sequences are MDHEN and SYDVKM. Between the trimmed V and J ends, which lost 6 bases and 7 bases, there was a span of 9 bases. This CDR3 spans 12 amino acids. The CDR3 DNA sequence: TGTGCCAGCAGCTCCTTCTTCGGGGAGCTGTTTTTT. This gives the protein CASSSFFGELFF.

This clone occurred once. As DNA, the CDR3 is TGTGCCAGCAGGACCCCGGGGGGCTCTAAGTTCTTC. Protein: CASRTPGGSKFF. The V call is TRBV27, the J call TRBJ2-1, with a tentative D call TRBD2 (7 bases). V lost 6 bases, J lost 14 bases, and 17 bases lay in between. Per the germline V gene, CDR1 is MNHEY and CDR2 is SMNVEV (reference sequence). The CDR3 spans 12 residues.

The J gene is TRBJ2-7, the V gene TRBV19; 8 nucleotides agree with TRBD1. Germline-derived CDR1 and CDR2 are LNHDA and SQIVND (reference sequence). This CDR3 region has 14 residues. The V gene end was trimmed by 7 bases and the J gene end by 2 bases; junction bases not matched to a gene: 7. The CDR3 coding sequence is TGTGCCAGTAACAGACGGGACAGGCCCTACGAGCAGTACTTC. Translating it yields CASNRRDRPYEQYF.

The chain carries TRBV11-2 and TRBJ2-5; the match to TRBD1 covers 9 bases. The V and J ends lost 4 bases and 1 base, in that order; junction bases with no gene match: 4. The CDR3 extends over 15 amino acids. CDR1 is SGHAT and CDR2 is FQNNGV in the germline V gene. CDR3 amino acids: CASSSGQGIQETQYF. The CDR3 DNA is TGTGCCAGCAGCTCAGGACAGGGGATCCAAGAGACCCAGTACTTC.

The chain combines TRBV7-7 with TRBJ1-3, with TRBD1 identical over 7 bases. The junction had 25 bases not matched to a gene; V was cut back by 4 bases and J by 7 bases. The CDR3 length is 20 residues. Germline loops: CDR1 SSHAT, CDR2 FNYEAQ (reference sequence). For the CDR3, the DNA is TGTGCCAGCAGCTCTAGCCCTGACAGGGACTGGATAGGTCTGTGGAACACCATATATTTT. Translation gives CASSSSPDRDWIGLWNTIYF.

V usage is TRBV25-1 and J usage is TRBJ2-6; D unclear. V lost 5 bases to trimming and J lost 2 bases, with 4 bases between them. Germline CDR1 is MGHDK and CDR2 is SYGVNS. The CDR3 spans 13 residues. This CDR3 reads CASSSAGANVLTF. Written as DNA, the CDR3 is TGTGCCAGCAGTTCAGCTGGGGCCAACGTCCTGACTTTC.

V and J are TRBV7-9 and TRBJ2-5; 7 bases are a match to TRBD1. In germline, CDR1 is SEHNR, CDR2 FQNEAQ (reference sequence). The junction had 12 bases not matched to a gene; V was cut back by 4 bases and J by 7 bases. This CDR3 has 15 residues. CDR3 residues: CASSSPPAGGTTQYF. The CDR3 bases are TGTGCCAGCAGCTCCCCTCCCGCAGGGGGAACGACCCAGTACTTC.

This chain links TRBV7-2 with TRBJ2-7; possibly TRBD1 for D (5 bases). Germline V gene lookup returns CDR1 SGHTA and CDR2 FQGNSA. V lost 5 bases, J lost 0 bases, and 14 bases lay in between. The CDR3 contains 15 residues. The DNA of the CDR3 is TGTGCCAGCAGCCCGGAGACAGTGAGCTCCTACGAGCAGTACTTC. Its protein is CASSPETVSSYEQYF.

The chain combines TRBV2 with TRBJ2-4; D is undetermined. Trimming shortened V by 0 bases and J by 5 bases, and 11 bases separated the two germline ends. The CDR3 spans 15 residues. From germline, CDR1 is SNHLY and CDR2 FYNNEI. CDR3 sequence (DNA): TGTGCCAGCAGTGAAGCGACGACATCCCAAAACATTCAGTACTTC. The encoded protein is CASSEATTSQNIQYF.

The CDR3 DNA is TGCGCCAGCAGCCAAGTGAATAGAGATGAGCAGTTCTTC. Amino acid sequence: CASSQVNRDEQFF. The chain combines TRBV4-1 with TRBJ2-1; D unclear. The CDR3 length is 13 residues. V lost 1 base and J 8 bases, leaving 9 bases between the germline ends. Per germline, CDR1 MGHRA and CDR2 YSYEKL.

CDR3 sequence: CASSYVQGYNSPLHF. The CDR3 nucleotides read TGTGCCAGCAGTTACGTACAGGGGTATAATTCACCCCTCCACTTT. The chain combines TRBV6-6 with TRBJ1-6; TRBD1 aligns across 7 bases. The CDR3 spans 15 residues. Germline V lookup: CDR1 MNHNY, CDR2 SVGAGI (reference sequence). V was pared by 2 bases and J by 4 bases, with 2 bases of the junction left unmatched.

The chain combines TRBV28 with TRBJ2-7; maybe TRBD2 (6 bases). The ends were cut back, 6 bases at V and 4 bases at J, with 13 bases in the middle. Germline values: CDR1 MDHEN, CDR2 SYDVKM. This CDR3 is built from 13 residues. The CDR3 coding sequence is TGTGCCAGCAGATCTAGCGTCTCATACGAGCAGTACTTC. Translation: CASRSSVSYEQYF.

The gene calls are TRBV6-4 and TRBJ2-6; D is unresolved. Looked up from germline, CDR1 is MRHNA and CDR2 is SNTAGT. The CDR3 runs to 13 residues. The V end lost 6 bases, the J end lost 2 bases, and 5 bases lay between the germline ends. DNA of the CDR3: TGTGCCAGCAGCGGTACTGGGGCCAACGTCCTGACTTTC. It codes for CASSGTGANVLTF.

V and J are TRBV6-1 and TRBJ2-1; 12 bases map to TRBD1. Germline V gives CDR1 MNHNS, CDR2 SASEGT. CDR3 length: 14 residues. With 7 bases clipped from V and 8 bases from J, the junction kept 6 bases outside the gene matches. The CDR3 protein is CASTGTGGEDEQFF. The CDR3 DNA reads TGTGCCAGCACCGGGACAGGGGGCGAAGATGAGCAGTTCTTC.